The 20 T cell receptor beta chains below were found in one sample sequenced in a study of OX40 agonist ivuxolimab in advanced cancers. Sequencing used immunoSEQ multiplex PCR; TCRdb keeps in-frame clones, though not all of them. The table has approximately 80,000 clones, about 88% seen once. The sequences come from CD4+ or CD8+ T cells sorted from blood, collected in a trial of the OX40 agonist ivuxolimab. The receptors stem from an adult with an advanced solid tumor such as melanoma, head and neck, liver or kidney cancer.

This clone was seen only a few times. The chain recombines TRBV6-5 with TRBJ1-2; D unresolved. Germline V gene data show CDR1 as MNHEY and CDR2 as SVGAGI. The CDR3 sequence is 12 residues long. V was cut by 6 bases and J by 0 bases, with 5 bases left in between. The CDR3 DNA is TGTGCCAGCAGGGGTTCTAACTATGGCTACACCTTC. Translating gives CASRGSNYGYTF.

This clone was recorded once. The same CDR3 also results from other DNA sequences found in this sample. V gene TRBV28 combines with J gene TRBJ1-1; a weak D match, TRBD1 (6 bases). The V end lost 3 bases, the J end lost 8 bases, and 10 bases lay between the germline ends. The CDR3 covers 12 residues. The germline V gene encodes CDR1 MDHEN and CDR2 SYDVKM. CDR3 loop: CASSLGQGEAFF. The CDR3 DNA reads TGTGCCAGCAGTTTGGGGCAGGGGGAAGCTTTCTTT. Drawing the rest from reference TRBV28 and TRBJ1-1, the complete variable domain is DVKVTQSSRYLVKRTGEKVFLECVQDMDHENMFWYRQDPGLGLRLIYFSYDVKMKEKGDIPEGYSVSREKKERFSLILESASTNQTSMYLCASSLGQGEAFFGQGTRLTVV.

V and J are TRBV7-9 and TRBJ2-2; a weak D match, TRBD1 (5 bases). CDR3 length: 13 residues. V was clipped by 6 bases and J by 7 bases, with 12 bases between them. Germline V lookup: CDR1 SEHNR, CDR2 FQNEAQ (reference sequence). The CDR3 here is CASSQQAIGELFF. The CDR3 DNA reads as TGTGCCAGCAGTCAACAGGCTATCGGGGAGCTGTTTTTT.

This chain links TRBV6-6 with TRBJ2-5; weak D call: TRBD2 (6 bases). Looked up from germline, CDR1 is MNHNY and CDR2 is SVGAGI (reference sequence). V lost 8 bases to trimming and J lost 5 bases, with 9 bases between them. The CDR3 runs to 11 residues. CDR3 protein: CASSGTETQYF. Here the CDR3 DNA reads TGTGCCAGCTCGGGGACTGAGACCCAGTACTTC.

The chain combines TRBV27 with TRBJ1-6; 8 bases line up with TRBD1. J gave up 6 bases and V 6 bases, and 13 bases lay outside the gene matches. CDR3 length equals 17 residues. Germline V gene data show CDR1 as MNHEY and CDR2 as SMNVEV (reference sequence). The CDR3 DNA reads TGTGCCAGCAGCTTCCGGACAGGGAGGGTTCGTAATTCACCCCTCCACTTT. This codes for CASSFRTGRVRNSPLHF.

CDR3 sequence: CASRGGGAALETQYF. The DNA of the CDR3 is TGCGCCAGCAGGGGCGGGGGTGCGGCCTTAGAGACCCAGTACTTC. The chain has TRBV5-1 and TRBJ2-5; 7 positions match TRBD2. The CDR3 runs 15 residues. V shed 5 bases and J 4 bases; nucleotides not matched to a gene: 11. Germline CDR1 is SGHRS and CDR2 is YFSETQ.

V gene TRBV7-9 combines with J gene TRBJ2-5; TRBD1 might be the D (6 bases). The CDR3 has 15 residues. The germline V gene encodes CDR1 SEHNR and CDR2 FQNEAQ (reference sequence). V lost 1 base, J lost 5 bases, and 14 bases lay in between. The CDR3 reads CASSLDGGRGETQYF. The CDR3 nucleotides are TGTGCCAGCAGCTTAGATGGGGGCCGGGGTGAGACCCAGTACTTC.

The chain has TRBV27 and TRBJ1-1; D might be TRBD1 (6 bases). The V end lost 3 bases, the J end lost 1 base, and 9 bases lay between the germline ends. From germline, CDR1 is MNHEY and CDR2 SMNVEV (reference sequence). CDR3 length: 14 residues. The CDR3 loop reads CASSFRGTNTEAFF. In nucleotides, the CDR3 is TGTGCCAGCAGTTTTAGGGGGACGAACACTGAAGCTTTCTTT.

The V and J genes are TRBV7-3 and TRBJ2-3; possibly TRBD2 for D (5 bases). The CDR3 extends over 16 amino acids. CDR1 SGHTA and CDR2 FQGTGA come from the germline V gene. Trimming removed 5 bases at V and 1 base at J, with 16 bases between. The CDR3 sequence is CASSTSGGSGTDTQYF. The CDR3 nucleotides read TGTGCCAGCAGCACCAGCGGTGGGAGTGGCACAGATACGCAGTATTTT.

The V gene is TRBV5-1, the J gene TRBJ2-5, with D maybe TRBD2 (6 bases). The CDR3 has 15 residues. The germline V and J ends were trimmed by 4 bases and 5 bases, with 18 bases remaining between them. CDR1 SGHRS and CDR2 YFSETQ come from the germline V gene. The CDR3 loop reads CASSHRSGVDETQYF. The CDR3 coding sequence is TGCGCCAGCAGCCACCGGTCGGGAGTGGATGAGACCCAGTACTTC.

V and J are TRBV30 and TRBJ1-4, with TRBD1 identical over 8 bases. With 3 bases clipped from V and 7 bases from J, the junction kept 4 bases outside the gene matches. The germline V gene has CDR1 GTSNPN and CDR2 SVGIG (reference sequence). This CDR3 has 13 amino acids. CDR3 sequence (DNA): TGTGCCTGGAGCAGGGGGCAGCGTGAAAAACTGTTTTTT. It codes for CAWSRGQREKLFF.

This clone has a single count. V and J are TRBV10-2 and TRBJ2-3; 11 nucleotides match TRBD1. Trimming at V came to 4 bases and at J to 5 bases, leaving 8 bases not matched to a gene. The CDR3 extends over 16 amino acids. From germline, CDR1 is WSHSY and CDR2 SAAADI. The CDR3: CASSVTRDRGRDTQYF. Here the CDR3 DNA reads TGCGCCAGCAGTGTGACCCGGGACAGGGGGAGAGATACGCAGTATTTT.

The J gene is TRBJ1-2, the V gene TRBV28, with 9 bases fitting TRBD1. The germline CDR1 and CDR2 sequences are MDHEN and SYDVKM. The CDR3 has 14 residues. V lost 5 bases to trimming and J lost 7 bases; unmatched junction nucleotides: 8. CDR3 amino acids: CASSIRQGVGGYTF. CDR3 in DNA: TGTGCCAGCAGTATCCGACAGGGGGTGGGTGGCTACACCTTC.

The chain joins TRBV7-3 to TRBJ2-1; 10 bases match TRBD1. CDR3 length equals 12 residues. Trimming took 6 bases from V and 11 from J; bases not matched to a gene: 4. Germline-derived CDR1 and CDR2 are SGHTA and FQGTGA. CDR3 protein: CASSWDRGKQFF. The CDR3 DNA follows: TGTGCCAGCAGTTGGGACAGGGGAAAGCAGTTCTTC. Full variable domain (remainder filled in from reference TRBV7-3 and TRBJ2-1): GAGVSQTPSNKVTEKGKYVELRCDPISGHTALYWYRQSLGQGPEFLIYFQGTGAADDSGLPNDRFFAVRPEGSVSTLKIQRTERGDSAVYLCASSWDRGKQFFGPGTRLTVL.

The chain links TRBV6-5 to TRBJ2-7; D possibly uses TRBD1 or TRBD2 (5 bases each). V was clipped by 2 bases and J by 1 base, with 9 bases between them. The germline V gene has CDR1 MNHEY and CDR2 SVGAGI. This CDR3 has 14 amino acids. CDR3 region: CASSYGTNSYEQYV. As DNA, the CDR3 is TGTGCCAGCAGTTACGGGACGAATTCCTACGAGCAGTACGTC.

V is TRBV18 and J is TRBJ2-2; TRBD1 aligns across 7 bases. The V gene's germline CDR1 is KGHSH and CDR2 LQKENI. Unmatched junction bases numbered 5, after V lost 1 base and J lost 6 bases. The CDR3 has 15 amino acids. CDR3 loop: CASSPQKGAAGELFF. CDR3 nucleotides: TGTGCCAGCTCACCACAAAAGGGGGCCGCCGGGGAGCTGTTTTTT.

The V gene is TRBV7-9, the J gene TRBJ2-7, with 9 bases fitting TRBD1. The CDR3 contains 15 residues. The germline V gene encodes CDR1 SEHNR and CDR2 FQNEAQ (reference sequence). Trimming removed 4 bases from V and 0 bases from J; junction bases left unmatched: 4. As DNA, the CDR3 is TGTGCCAGCAGCTCGGGACAGGGAAACTCCTACGAGCAGTACTTC. Amino acid sequence: CASSSGQGNSYEQYF. The full variable domain, its missing parts supplied by reference TRBV7-9 and TRBJ2-7, is DTGVSQNPRHKITKRGQNVTFRCDPISEHNRLYWYRQTLGQGPEFLTYFQNEAQLEKSRLLSDRFSAERPKGSFSTLEIQRTEQGDSAMYLCASSSGQGNSYEQYFGPGTRLTVT.

This chain joins TRBV5-6 and TRBJ2-3; D might be TRBD2 (5 bases). Trimming took 0 bases from V and 6 from J, leaving 14 bases between them. CDR1 is SGHDT and CDR2 is YYEEEE in the germline V gene. The CDR3 has 15 amino acids. CDR3 bases: TGTGCCAGCAGCTTGGCCACGAGAGCGGCGGATACGCAGTATTTT. Translating gives CASSLATRAADTQYF.

This chain joins TRBV4-2 and TRBJ1-2; D not certain. Germline lookup yields CDR1 LGHNA and CDR2 YNFKEQ. Deletions cut 1 base from V and 5 bases from J, with 11 bases between. The CDR3 loop spans 14 amino acids. The CDR3 nucleotides read TGTGCCAGCAGCCAAGGACACGGGATATATGGCTACACCTTC. This sequence encodes CASSQGHGIYGYTF.

V gene TRBV12-1 combines with J gene TRBJ1-6. TRBV12-1 is labeled a pseudogene. CDR3 size: 18 residues. Here the CDR3 reads CASSPPIDGQPSNSPLHF. DNA for the CDR3: TGTGCCAGCAGCCCCCCCATCGACGGGCAGCCTTCGAATTCACCCCTCCACTTT.